This T cell receptor (beta chain) was sequenced in a study of blood T cells in healthy people across ages. For this clonotype: The target antigen is unknown.

Alongside a J-beta primer mix, a sample-barcoded 5' primer served in a second PCR lasting roughly 6 to 11 cycles. Researchers report that a template-switch adaptor with 12 random nucleotides tagged each cDNA molecule. TCRdb analysed the 5' RACE reads with MiXCR anew, one entry per CDR3 protein. In the table there are 800,000 to 1,000,000 distinct CDR3 sequences, roughly 43% of which are singletons. Regarding the study as a whole: Unsorted PBMCs blocked a conclusive comparison of naive and antigen-experienced cells.

Sequences were obtained from blood. The clonotype originates from a man aged 25-45 years in good health.

The CDR3, as DNA: TGCAGTGCTAGGAGTGGAGGGAGGCGTGGTGAAGCTTTCTTT. The encoded protein is CSARSGGRRGEAFF. The chain uses TRBV20-1 and TRBJ1-1; D unclear. Germline V gives CDR1 DFQATT, CDR2 SNEGSKA (reference sequence). The V end lost 3 bases, the J end lost 7 bases, and 18 bases lay between the germline ends. CDR3 length: 14 residues.